This T cell receptor beta chain came from a study of patients and donors after allogeneic stem cell transplantation. CDR3 size: 13 residues. V was clipped by 5 bases and J by 0 bases, with 7 bases between them. Using its own MiXCR run on the RT-PCR reads, TCRdb lists one record per CDR3 protein. The sample includes roughly 960,000 distinct CDR3 sequences, roughly 18% of them seen just once. The TCR was taken from a human donor who was either an allogeneic HSCT recipient or a stem cell or donor lymphocyte infusion donor (not recorded which). It is not recorded whose cells these are; they may come from a transplant donor. V and J are TRBV12-3 or TRBV12-4 and TRBJ1-1; D is undetermined. The specimen sequenced was blood, either unsorted or a sorted T cell fraction (not recorded which). CDR3 nucleotides: TGTGCCAGCAGTAGGAACATGAACACTGAAGCTTTCTTT. Translating gives CASSRNMNTEAFF.